Sequencing of this TCR beta chain was carried out in a study of shared clonotypes between healthy human individuals. Profiling relied on immunoSEQ multiplex PCR, and the TCRdb table lists in-frame clones only, not all of them. The sample lists some 2.1 million clones, 85% to 95% occurring once. CDR1 and CDR2 (germline): MDHEN, SYDVKM. This CDR3 has 14 residues. V lost 3 bases to trimming and J lost 1 base, with 6 bases between them. It was CD45RO-negative cells, positively selected for CCR7, that made up naive CD8 cells, with terminally differentiated effector memory CD45RA+ cells excluded. The sequenced sample consisted of naive CD8+ T cells sorted from blood. The chain joins TRBV28 to TRBJ2-2; D gene unclear. The TCR sequence derives from a man between 18 and 29 years old in good health. The DNA for the CDR3 is TGTGCCAGCAGTTTTGAGTGGAACACCGGGGAGCTGTTTTTT. Protein: CASSFEWNTGELFF.